This record concerns one TCR beta chain sequence. These data come from a study of control samples from healthy donors and cancer patients. Germline V gives CDR1 KGHDR, CDR2 SFDVKD. The V and J ends lost 1 base and 7 bases, in that order; junction bases with no gene match: 7. The CDR3 has 16 residues. Generated by immunoSEQ multiplex PCR, the TCRdb table keeps only in-frame clones and is missing some. The table records about 160,000 clones, about 94% of them present only once. The specimen sequenced was blood. The sequence came from a woman aged 25 to 45 in good health. The genes are TRBV24-1 and TRBJ2-1, with 9 bases lining up with TRBD1. CDR3 region: CATSDLGQGRMNEQFF. As DNA, the CDR3 is TGTGCCACCAGTGATTTAGGACAGGGGAGAATGAATGAGCAGTTCTTC.